This TCR beta chain is drawn from a study of cytomegalovirus exposure and HLA in healthy donors. Whole-study results and caveats: Researchers catalogued approximately 160 TCR beta chains as cytomegalovirus-associated. As was reported, the classifier diagnosed cytomegalovirus status with high specificity and sensitivity. In vitro assays verified that a few CMV-associated chains recognized CMV antigens specifically.

Libraries were prepared by immunoSEQ multiplex PCR; TCRdb keeps only in-frame clonotypes and omits some of them. The sample records over 100,000 clones, about 91% being singletons. Turning to this clone: Its antigen is currently unknown.

The CDR3 runs to 13 residues. Per the germline V gene, CDR1 is SGHAT and CDR2 is FQNNGV. Trimming shortened V by 4 bases and J by 6 bases, and 12 bases separated the two germline ends. Sequencing was performed on PBMCs. The receptor was isolated from a woman in her late teens or twenties in good health and CMV-seronegative. This chain links TRBV11-2 with TRBJ1-1, with D hard to call. For the CDR3, the DNA is TGTGCCAGCAGCTCCCGCGGCGGCGCTGAAGCTTTCTTT. Residues: CASSSRGGAEAFF.